The 20 T cell receptor beta chains given below trace back to one sample, sequenced in a study of blood T cell repertoires in COVID-19. The repertoire was sequenced with immunoSEQ multiplex PCR; TCRdb's copy has only in-frame clones and lacks some. The table includes some 260,000 clones, around 80% detected once. Specimen: peripheral blood. These receptor sequences come from a woman in her thirties or forties with active or convalescent COVID-19.

Comment on this clone: Other DNA sequences in the same sample also yield this CDR3. V gene TRBV5-1 combines with J gene TRBJ1-2; D ambiguous. The germline V gene has CDR1 SGHRS and CDR2 YFSETQ. The CDR3 is made up of 12 amino acids. Trimming took 0 bases from V and 6 from J, leaving 6 bases between them. CDR3 sequence reads: CASSLGGDGYTF. The CDR3 nucleotides are TGCGCCAGCAGCTTGGGGGGAGATGGCTACACCTTC.

The table lists this clone with a few counts. Written as DNA, the CDR3 is TGCGCCAGCAGCCAAGAAAGCGGCACGCGGACCCAGTACTTC. Translated, it gives CASSQESGTRTQYF. The chain recombines TRBV4-1 with TRBJ2-5; TRBD2 is a possible D gene (5 bases). The CDR3 consists of 14 residues. Germline assignment: CDR1 MGHRA and CDR2 YSYEKL. V lost 0 bases to trimming and J lost 7 bases, with 12 bases between them.

On this clone itself: The junction and the germline gene differ at one end; a read error may be behind it. The J gene is TRBJ1-1, the V gene TRBV5-1; D not certain. Germline lookup yields CDR1 SGHRS and CDR2 YFSETQ. CDR3 length: 14 amino acids. In nucleotides, the CDR3 is TGCGCCAGCAGATTGGATCCCATGAACACTGAAGCTTTCTTT. As protein: CASRLDPMNTEAFF.

This rearrangement joins TRBV9 to TRBJ2-7; D might be TRBD2 (6 bases). V was shortened by 3 bases and J by 7 bases, with 14 bases between the two germline ends. The germline CDR1 and CDR2 sequences are SGDLS and YYNGEE. The CDR3 has 13 amino acids. CDR3 sequence: CASSATTGGEQYF. In DNA form, the CDR3 reads TGTGCCAGCAGCGCCACAACTGGAGGGGAGCAGTACTTC. The variable domain in full, completed from reference TRBV9 and TRBJ2-7, reads DSGVTQTPKHLITATGQRVTLRCSPRSGDLSVYWYQQSLDQGLQFLIQYYNGEERAKGNILERFSAQQFPDLHSELNLSSLELGDSALYFCASSATTGGEQYFGPGTRLTVT.

The chain uses TRBV2 and TRBJ2-3; 9 nucleotides agree with TRBD2. From germline, CDR1 is SNHLY and CDR2 FYNNEI. J was trimmed by 3 bases and V by 6 bases; bases with no gene match: 10. This CDR3 spans 16 amino acids. The CDR3 loop is CASSRTSGLETDTQYF. In DNA form, the CDR3 reads TGTGCCAGCAGCCGAACTAGCGGGCTAGAAACAGATACGCAGTATTTT.

The chain joins TRBV3-1 (or the pseudogene TRBV3-2) to TRBJ1-2; D is ambiguous. Germline CDR1 is LGHDT and CDR2 is YNNKEL (reference sequence). This CDR3 has 14 amino acids. V was shortened by 2 bases and J by 8 bases, with 15 bases between the two germline ends. CDR3 sequence: CASSQNRGVRGYTF. The DNA for the CDR3 is TGTGCCAGCAGCCAAAACCGGGGTGTGAGAGGCTACACCTTC.

The J gene is TRBJ2-5, the V gene TRBV18, with 7 bases that match TRBD1. V shed 3 bases, J shed 5 bases, and the junction held 9 bases outside the gene matches. This CDR3 is built from 15 residues. The V gene's germline CDR1 is KGHSH and CDR2 LQKENI. The CDR3 sequence: CASSPIPTGEETQYF. The DNA for the CDR3 is TGTGCCAGCTCACCGATTCCAACAGGGGAGGAGACCCAGTACTTC.

This clone has a single count. CDR3 sequence reads: CASSKRTPQETQYF. The CDR3 bases are TGCGCCAGCAGCAAAAGGACTCCCCAAGAGACCCAGTACTTC. This chain links TRBV4-1 with TRBJ2-5, with D perhaps matching TRBD2 (5 bases). CDR3 length: 14 residues. Germline-derived CDR1 and CDR2 are MGHRA and YSYEKL. V dropped 5 bases and J dropped 1 base, with 11 bases sitting between them.

This clone was seen a handful of times. The chain carries TRBV5-1 and TRBJ1-1; no clear D gene. The CDR3 runs 14 residues. Germline assignment: CDR1 SGHRS and CDR2 YFSETQ. Deletions cut 0 bases from V and 1 base from J, with 7 bases between. The CDR3 is CASSLAQRNTEAFF. The CDR3 region has the DNA TGCGCCAGCAGCTTGGCACAACGGAACACTGAAGCTTTCTTT.

The chain links TRBV6-5 to TRBJ2-2; 9 bases agree with TRBD1. The CDR3 length is 15 residues. The junction had 6 bases not matched to a gene; V was cut back by 5 bases and J by 5 bases. Germline V CDR1 and CDR2: MNHEY, SVGAGI. CDR3 region: CASSPGTGRTGELFF. CDR3 coding DNA: TGTGCCAGCAGTCCCGGGACAGGGCGAACCGGGGAGCTGTTTTTT.

The V gene is TRBV5-6, the J gene TRBJ2-2, with TRBD1 as a possible D gene (6 bases). The germline V gene has CDR1 SGHDT and CDR2 YYEEEE. The CDR3 runs to 16 residues. Trimming removed 3 bases at V and 5 bases at J, with 17 bases between. The CDR3 DNA is TGTGCCAGCAGCTCCGGACAGATTATTAGGACCGGGGAGCTGTTTTTT. It codes for CASSSGQIIRTGELFF.

This clone has only a few counts. The V gene is TRBV5-1, the J gene TRBJ1-1; TRBD1 aligns across 10 bases. Germline V gene lookup returns CDR1 SGHRS and CDR2 YFSETQ. Trimming cost V 4 bases and J 10 bases; bases outside gene matches: 10. This CDR3 has 14 amino acids. CDR3 amino acids: CASSARQGAQVAFF. The CDR3 nucleotides read TGCGCCAGCAGCGCCCGACAGGGGGCGCAGGTAGCTTTCTTT.

CDR3 DNA: TGCGCCAGCAGTGTGGGGGCGACTGGAAACACCATATATTTT. This translates into CASSVGATGNTIYF. V and J are TRBV10-2 and TRBJ1-3; D may be TRBD1 (6 bases). V was cut by 4 bases and J by 2 bases, with 9 bases left in between. This CDR3 spans 14 amino acids. In germline, CDR1 is WSHSY, CDR2 SAAADI.

The J gene is TRBJ2-2, the V gene TRBV6-5; 9 bases match TRBD1. Germline V gene sequence: CDR1 MNHEY, CDR2 SVGAGI. The CDR3 has 15 amino acids. V lost 2 bases, J lost 8 bases, and 6 bases stayed unmatched. The CDR3 DNA reads TGTGCCAGCAGTTACCAGCTACAGGGGGCGGGGGAGCTGTTTTTT. It is translated as CASSYQLQGAGELFF.

This clone came up once. The chain couples TRBV3-1 (or the pseudogene TRBV3-2) to TRBJ1-1; tentative D call: TRBD1 (5 bases). Trimming stripped 4 bases from V and 5 bases from J, with 17 bases between. Looked up from germline, CDR1 is LGHDT and CDR2 is YNNKEL (reference sequence). The CDR3 has 15 residues. CDR3 region: CASSPKGRGWTEAFF. The DNA for the CDR3 is TGTGCCAGCAGCCCGAAGGGGAGGGGCTGGACTGAAGCTTTCTTT.

This clone turned up a few times. The chain links TRBV18 to TRBJ2-7; TRBD2 aligns across 7 bases. The CDR3 has 16 amino acids. V gave up 3 bases and J gave up 5 bases; unmatched junction bases: 13. Germline V gene lookup returns CDR1 KGHSH and CDR2 LQKENI. CDR3 in amino acids: CASSPPVGAGVHEQYF. CDR3 sequence (DNA): TGTGCCAGCTCACCCCCCGTAGGGGCGGGGGTGCACGAGCAGTACTTC.

Concerning this clone: The sample contains more than one DNA sequence encoding this CDR3. The V gene is TRBV19, the J gene TRBJ1-2; D remains ambiguous. Germline CDR1 reads LNHDA; CDR2 reads SQIVND (reference sequence). This CDR3 contains 12 residues. V was cut by 4 bases and J by 5 bases, with 8 bases left in between. CDR3 nucleotide sequence: TGTGCCAGTAGTACCGGGGAATATGGCTACACCTTC. It yields the protein CASSTGEYGYTF.

The CDR3 reads CAWGHGGGYRYEQYF. CDR3 coding DNA: TGTGCCTGGGGACACGGCGGGGGATATAGGTACGAGCAGTACTTC. V and J are TRBV30 and TRBJ2-7, with 7 bases aligning to TRBD2. V shed 5 bases, J shed 4 bases, and the junction held 14 bases outside the gene matches. Germline V gene lookup returns CDR1 GTSNPN and CDR2 SVGIG (reference sequence). The CDR3 has 15 amino acids.

CDR3 residues: CASLPNSNQPQHF. In nucleotides, the CDR3 is TGTGCCAGCCTACCTAATAGCAATCAGCCCCAGCATTTT. The rearrangement joins TRBV6-5 to TRBJ1-5; D is uncertain. V dropped 8 bases and J dropped 0 bases, with 8 bases sitting between them. Looked up from germline, CDR1 is MNHEY and CDR2 is SVGAGI. The CDR3 sequence is 13 residues long.

The chain couples TRBV18 to TRBJ1-1; D possibly corresponds to TRBD1 (5 bases). Germline-derived CDR1 and CDR2 are KGHSH and LQKENI. The ends were cut back, 4 bases at V and 1 base at J, with 7 bases in the middle. The CDR3 sequence is 13 residues long. Here the CDR3 reads CASSQQENTEAFF. CDR3 DNA sequence: TGTGCCAGCTCACAACAGGAGAACACTGAAGCTTTCTTT.